This T cell receptor beta chain was obtained from a study of blood T cell repertoires in COVID-19. Study-wide background: The United States, Italy and Spain provided the acute and convalescent COVID-19 samples. Sample material is recorded as cDNA or gDNA derived from T cells, B-cell-depleted T cells, or PBMCs.

V shed 4 bases and J 8 bases; nucleotides not matched to a gene: 7. CDR1 is MNHEY and CDR2 is SVGAGI in the germline V gene. The CDR3 loop spans 15 amino acids. In the original workflow: Quantification of nucleated cells was approximated via reference gene primer amplification. Profiling relied on immunoSEQ multiplex PCR, and the TCRdb table lists in-frame clones only, not all of them. V and J calls and clone size are given by that table; D and trimming were obtained from the DNA. Here the sample spans approximately 200,000 clones, roughly 85% being singletons. The source is a human donor with active or convalescent COVID-19. The donor label of this sample is uncertain. This chain uses TRBV6-5 with TRBJ2-1, with 11 bases aligning to TRBD1. Sequencing input: peripheral blood. CDR3 amino acids: CASSSRTGGGDEQFF. The CDR3 DNA reads as TGTGCCAGCAGTTCCCGGACAGGGGGCGGGGATGAGCAGTTCTTC.